This T cell receptor (beta chain) was identified in a study of PD-1 blockade in classical Hodgkin lymphoma. Each and every patient relapsed after autologous stem cell transplantation, and patients got differing brentuximab vedotin exposure. The method was immunoSEQ multiplex PCR; TCRdb's version includes in-frame clones alone and lacks a portion of them. The table lists about 84,000 clones, around 90% of them singletons, with 22% in the top ten. This clone appeared a single time. The receptor was derived from a human donor with classical Hodgkin lymphoma. The starting material was peripheral blood mononuclear cells (PBMCs), obtained at baseline.

The CDR3 DNA sequence: TGTGCCATCAGTAGGGACAGACTACGGCTAGCCAAAAACATTCAGTACTTC. Its translation is CAISRDRLRLAKNIQYF. The rearrangement joins TRBV10-3 to TRBJ2-4, with 7 bases fitting TRBD1. J was trimmed by 0 bases and V by 5 bases; bases with no gene match: 10. The length of the CDR3 is 17 residues. Germline loops: CDR1 ENHRY, CDR2 SYGVKD.